This TCR beta chain was identified in a study of technical replicates of blood from four donors. V was shortened by 0 bases and J by 2 bases, with 12 bases between the two germline ends. The CDR3 extends over 16 amino acids. Sequencing was performed with immunoSEQ multiplex PCR; in TCRdb, only in-frame clones are kept and a portion is missing. There are tens of thousands of clones in the sample; approximately 94% occur only once, and 0.39% lies in the top ten. The TCR sequence derives from a human donor in good health. The rearrangement links TRBV23-1 to TRBJ2-3; possible D gene TRBD1, 6 bases. TRBV23-1 is an ORF, with its function uncertain. Sequencing was carried out using T cells isolated from PBMCs. In nucleotides, the CDR3 is TGCGCCAGCAGTCAATCTCCCGGGACATTCACAGATACGCAGTATTTT. Translated: CASSQSPGTFTDTQYF.